Detailed here is one T cell receptor (beta chain). This sample is drawn from a study of CD8+ T cells in alopecia areata. Study as a whole: Each of the treated patients was given oral tofacitinib, 5 to 10 mg twice daily, for moderate-to-severe alopecia areata. The percentage of affected scalp area served as the score of severity for treated patients.

RNA, once extracted, was reverse transcribed into cDNA for use as the sequencing template. Profiled with immunoSEQ multiplex PCR; TCRdb holds only in-frame clones, not every one. The profile shows approximately 180,000 clones, about three fifths of them singletons. This sample's treatment: oral pan-JAK inhibitor, 5-10 mg twice daily. The V end was cut by 3 bases, the J end by 8 bases, with 10 bases between. Per the germline V gene, CDR1 is MGHRA and CDR2 is YSYEKL. The CDR3 consists of 13 residues. The chain joins TRBV4-1 to TRBJ1-4; unclear D gene. Sequenced material: CD4+ T cells sorted from blood, taken between weeks 55 and 65, from a patient treated with tofacitinib. The sequence derives from a human donor with alopecia areata. CDR3 bases: TGCGCCAGCAGCCAGGGAGGCGGAGAAAAACTGTTTTTT. Protein product: CASSQGGGEKLFF.